This T cell receptor (beta chain) comes out of a study of prognosis after radiotherapy for stage I lung cancer. At the level of the study: It was between April 2018 and January 2019 that stage I non-small cell lung cancer patients were enrolled.

The germline gives CDR1 SGHNT, CDR2 YYREEE (reference sequence). The CDR3 length is 15 residues. The V end lost 4 bases, the J end lost 1 base, and 12 bases lay between the germline ends. This clonotype was found once. Genomic DNA provided the template from which TCR beta CDR3 was amplified by two-round multiplex PCR. Primers were specific to each TRBV and TRBJ gene in first-round PCR. TCRdb called the multiplex PCR reads again in MiXCR, with one record for every CDR3 protein. Here the sample spans about 28,000 distinct CDR3 sequences, 40% to 55% being singletons. This receptor was identified in a donor over 45 with non-small cell lung cancer. This specimen consisted of PBMCs, obtained before or after stereotactic body radiation therapy (not recorded which). The gene calls are TRBV5-4 and TRBJ2-1; weak D call: TRBD2 (5 bases). The CDR3, as DNA: TGTGCCAGCAGCCCGCGGGTGGGATCCTACAATGAGCAGTTCTTC. Translated, it gives CASSPRVGSYNEQFF.